The entry below gives a single T cell receptor (beta chain) sequence along with its context. Its cognate antigen is unknown. Using immunoSEQ multiplex PCR, the repertoire was profiled, and TCRdb retains in-frame clones only, with some absent. The sample records approximately 66,000 clones, approximately 86% being singletons. This record belongs to a study of OX40 agonist ivuxolimab in advanced cancers. General study findings and limits: Average numbers of expanded clones were greater in CD8+ T cells than in CD4+.

CDR3 length equals 17 residues. The V and J ends lost 0 bases and 0 bases, in that order; junction bases with no gene match: 6. CDR1 and CDR2 (germline): SGHKS, YYEKEE (reference sequence). The chain uses TRBV5-5 and TRBJ2-1, with TRBD1 matching 7 bases. This sample comprised CD4+ or CD8+ T cells sorted from blood, obtained in a trial of the OX40 agonist ivuxolimab. The origin of this receptor is an adult with an advanced solid tumor such as melanoma, head and neck, liver or kidney cancer. The CDR3 nucleotides read TGTGCCAGCAGCTTGGACAGGGGCTCCTCCTCCTACAATGAGCAGTTCTTC. As protein: CASSLDRGSSSYNEQFF.